This T cell receptor beta chain was sequenced during a study of T-cell memory formation after mild COVID-19. General study findings and limits: Later expanders leaned toward CD4+, whereas clones contracting from day 15 to 85 were balanced CD4/CD8. Pre-infection memory harbored some responding clones, suggesting cross-reactive memory joined. Contracting CD4+ clones lay largely in CM and EM, with CD8+ ones residing in EMRA.

Remarks on this clonotype: Its specificity is unknown.

Researchers used 5'RACE with constant-segment primers to make TCR alpha and TCR beta cDNA libraries that carry sample barcodes and UMIs. TCRdb re-called the 5' RACE reads through MiXCR, storing one row per CDR3 protein. The sample consists of 110,000 or so distinct CDR3 sequences, about 20% of them appearing once. The CDR3 loop spans 15 amino acids. The V gene's germline CDR1 is KGHSH and CDR2 LQKENI. The V gene end was trimmed by 5 bases and the J gene end by 4 bases; junction bases not matched to a gene: 3. This sequence originates from a man aged 18 to 29 who had mild COVID-19 (a few samples of this study predate the infection). Cell type and time point are not known. The sample consisted of PBMCs or a T cell subset sorted from them (not recorded which). The rearrangement joins TRBV18 to TRBJ2-1; 12 bases line up with TRBD2. The CDR3 reads CASSKLAGGYNEQFF. The CDR3 DNA is TGTGCCAGCTCAAAACTAGCGGGGGGTTACAATGAGCAGTTCTTC.